The 10 T cell receptor beta chains below all came from one sample that was sequenced in a study of blood T cell repertoires in COVID-19 (dated by TCRdb to about 2020). The library was produced with the immunoSEQ multiplex PCR assay. The source is immuneACCESS, and TCRdb retained only in-frame sequences with V and J called. Part of the clones is not carried over; for the studies checked, unresolved V genes explain less than half of this, and the remainder is unexplained. This sample is represented by about 90,000 clones; approximately 80% of them were singletons. The ten largest clones take up approximately 10% of the sample. The specimen was peripheral blood. The origin of the receptors is a woman between 65 and 79 years old with acute or convalescent COVID-19.

In its sample, this clone was seen once. The chain couples TRBV29-1 to TRBJ1-2; 10 bases fit TRBD1. Germline V gives CDR1 SQVTM, CDR2 ANQGSEA. This CDR3 is 14 amino acids long. The ends lost 4 bases at V and 1 base at J; junction bases unmatched: 3. CDR3 loop: CSVAGTGDNYGYTF. CDR3 bases: TGCAGCGTTGCCGGGACAGGGGATAACTATGGCTACACCTTC.

J is TRBJ2-7 and V is TRBV15; 10 bases map to TRBD1. Germline V gives CDR1 LNHNV, CDR2 YYDKDF (reference sequence). V gave up 3 bases and J gave up 6 bases; unmatched junction bases: 11. This CDR3 is built from 16 residues. CDR3 sequence: CATSRTPTGTGVEQYF. CDR3 bases: TGTGCCACCAGCAGGACCCCCACCGGGACAGGGGTCGAGCAGTACTTC.

This rearrangement joins TRBV7-6 to TRBJ1-5; weak D call: TRBD1 (6 bases). The CDR3 has 15 residues. Per germline, CDR1 SGHVS and CDR2 FNYEAQ. The V end lost 3 bases, the J end lost 4 bases, and 13 bases lay between the germline ends. CDR3 residues: CASSLWQGINQPQHF. DNA of the CDR3: TGTGCCAGCAGCTTGTGGCAGGGGATTAATCAGCCCCAGCATTTT.

The chain combines TRBV20-1 with TRBJ2-7, with D perhaps matching TRBD2 (6 bases). This CDR3 contains 12 residues. Trimming stripped 3 bases from V and 2 bases from J, with 8 bases between. Germline V CDR1 and CDR2: DFQATT, SNEGSKA (reference sequence). DNA for the CDR3: TGCAGTGCTAGTGCTAGCGCCTACGAGCAGTACTTC. Translated: CSASASAYEQYF.

V usage is TRBV2 and J usage is TRBJ1-1, with D possibly matching TRBD1 (5 bases). The CDR3 length is 13 residues. Germline loops: CDR1 SNHLY, CDR2 FYNNEI. V was pared by 7 bases and J by 2 bases, with 11 bases between. As DNA, the CDR3 is TGTGCCAGCACCCCAGACAGAAACACTGAAGCTTTCTTT. This gives the protein CASTPDRNTEAFF.

This clone has just one count. The chain recombines TRBV29-1 with TRBJ2-3; D is possibly TRBD1 (6 bases). Germline assignment: CDR1 SQVTM and CDR2 ANQGSEA. This CDR3 is 13 amino acids long. The V and J ends lost 4 bases and 4 bases respectively, with 12 bases between them. CDR3 nucleotides: TGCAGCGTTGCCCTGACAGGCCCAGATACGCAGTATTTT. Encoded protein: CSVALTGPDTQYF.

This clone was seen more than once but under ten times. V is TRBV27 and J is TRBJ2-7, with 9 bases aligning to TRBD1. The J segment lost 7 bases and the V segment lost 5 bases, leaving 12 bases of the junction unmatched. CDR1 and CDR2 (germline): MNHEY, SMNVEV (reference sequence). CDR3 length: 15 amino acids. CDR3 sequence (DNA): TGTGCCAGCAGTGGACAGGGGCGTTCCTCTGGGGAGCAGTACTTC. Its translation is CASSGQGRSSGEQYF.

This clone was found once. The chain couples TRBV12-5 to TRBJ2-1; 10 bases fit TRBD2. This CDR3 is built from 14 residues. V trimming: 2 bases; J trimming: 9 bases; junction bases outside the gene matches: 4. Germline CDR1 LGHNT, CDR2 FRNRAP. CDR3 in DNA: TGTGCTAGTGGTTTGAGCGGGGGGGCCGGTGAGCAGTTCTTC. Its translation is CASGLSGGAGEQFF.

This clone was seen a handful of times. The rearrangement links TRBV30 to TRBJ1-3; D is uncertain. The CDR3 totals 13 residues. Trimming stripped 2 bases from V and 0 bases from J, with 5 bases between. The germline V gene has CDR1 GTSNPN and CDR2 SVGIG (reference sequence). The CDR3 DNA follows: TGTGCCTGGAGTCGCAGCTCTGGAAACACCATATATTTT. This gives the protein CAWSRSSGNTIYF.

This clone was seen ten or more times. V gene TRBV10-3 combines with J gene TRBJ1-1; perhaps TRBD1 as D (5 bases). The CDR3 length is 12 residues. The V gene's germline CDR1 is ENHRY and CDR2 SYGVKD. Trimming took off 8 bases at V and 6 bases at J, with 13 bases between the two ends. CDR3 nucleotides: TGTGCCATCGGGGGGGGGATGGCTGAAGCTTTCTTT. This codes for CAIGGGMAEAFF.